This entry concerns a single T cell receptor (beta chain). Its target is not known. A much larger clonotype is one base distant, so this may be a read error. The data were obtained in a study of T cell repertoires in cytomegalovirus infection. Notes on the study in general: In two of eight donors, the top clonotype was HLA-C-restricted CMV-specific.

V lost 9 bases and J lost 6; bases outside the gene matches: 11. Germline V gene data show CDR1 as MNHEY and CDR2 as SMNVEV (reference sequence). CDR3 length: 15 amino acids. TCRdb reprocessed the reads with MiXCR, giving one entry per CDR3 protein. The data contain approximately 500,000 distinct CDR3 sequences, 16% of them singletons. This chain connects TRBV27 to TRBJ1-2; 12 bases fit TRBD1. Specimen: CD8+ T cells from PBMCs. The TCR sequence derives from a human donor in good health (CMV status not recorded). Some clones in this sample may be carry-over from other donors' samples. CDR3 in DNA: TGTGCCAGGTTGATCCGGGACAGGGGGCATGATGGCTACACCTTC. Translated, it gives CARLIRDRGHDGYTF.